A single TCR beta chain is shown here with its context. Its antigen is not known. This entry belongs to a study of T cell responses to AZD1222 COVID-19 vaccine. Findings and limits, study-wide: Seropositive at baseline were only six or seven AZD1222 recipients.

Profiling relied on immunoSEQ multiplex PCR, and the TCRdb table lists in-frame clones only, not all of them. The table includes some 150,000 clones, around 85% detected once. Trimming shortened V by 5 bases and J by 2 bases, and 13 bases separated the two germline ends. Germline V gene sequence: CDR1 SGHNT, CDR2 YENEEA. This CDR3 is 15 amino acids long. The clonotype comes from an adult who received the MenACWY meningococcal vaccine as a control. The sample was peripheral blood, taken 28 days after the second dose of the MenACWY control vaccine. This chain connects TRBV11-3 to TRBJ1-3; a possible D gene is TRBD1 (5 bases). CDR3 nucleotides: TGTGCCAGCAGCCCCGGGGCCACGGCTGGAAACACCATATATTTT. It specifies CASSPGATAGNTIYF.